This T cell receptor (beta chain) was captured by sequencing in a study of cytomegalovirus exposure and HLA in healthy donors. Study summary: Early released data had around 89 million unique TCRs, all coming from HLA-typed donors. Study findings and constraints: The study put 150 to 200 TCR beta chains on its list as cytomegalovirus-associated. As a later analysis showed, a missense DCLRE1C variant was linked to trimming of TCR beta V- and J-genes.

This clone was seen only a few times. The antigen is not known. A multiplex PCR was run with 60 Vbeta primers and 13 Jbeta primers. Only in-frame clones appear in the TCRdb table, and some are missing; sequencing was by immunoSEQ multiplex PCR. Of around 97,000 clones in the sample, over 8% were seen once. The donors, nominally healthy at sampling, likely had unrecorded immune exposures. This CDR3 spans 14 amino acids. V was pared by 2 bases and J by 8 bases, with 12 bases between. The germline gives CDR1 MDHEN, CDR2 SYDVKM. The V call is TRBV28, the J call TRBJ1-4, with D perhaps matching TRBD1 (5 bases). This clonotype originated in a man over 45 in good health and CMV-seropositive. The sequencing sample was made of PBMCs. CDR3 amino acids: CASSLADGGEKLFF. The CDR3 nucleotides are TGTGCCAGCAGTTTAGCTGACGGGGGGGAAAAACTGTTTTTT.